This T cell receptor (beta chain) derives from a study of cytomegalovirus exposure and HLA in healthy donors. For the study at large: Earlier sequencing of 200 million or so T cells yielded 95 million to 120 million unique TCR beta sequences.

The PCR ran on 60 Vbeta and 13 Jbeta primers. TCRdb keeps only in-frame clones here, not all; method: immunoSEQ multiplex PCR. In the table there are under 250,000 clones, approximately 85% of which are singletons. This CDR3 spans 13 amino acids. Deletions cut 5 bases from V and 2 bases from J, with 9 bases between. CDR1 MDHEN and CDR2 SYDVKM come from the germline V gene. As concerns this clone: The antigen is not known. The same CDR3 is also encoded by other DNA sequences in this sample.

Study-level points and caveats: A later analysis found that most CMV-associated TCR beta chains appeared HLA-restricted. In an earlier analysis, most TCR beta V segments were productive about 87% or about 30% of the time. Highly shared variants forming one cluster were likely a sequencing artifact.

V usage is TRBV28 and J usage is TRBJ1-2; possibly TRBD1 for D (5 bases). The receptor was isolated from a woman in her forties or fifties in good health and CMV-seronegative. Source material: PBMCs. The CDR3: CASSLQGNYGYTF. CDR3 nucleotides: TGTGCCAGCAGTCTTCAGGGAAACTATGGCTACACCTTC.